The clone carrying this T cell receptor beta chain occurred many times. Its antigen is unknown. A patient was excluded if there was uncontrolled infection, other autoimmune disease, pregnancy or lactation. The sample is drawn from a study of T cells in Graves' hyperthyroidism and ophthalmopathy. Overall study: Initial diagnosis, before any treatment, was when peripheral blood was collected.

Trimming stripped 3 bases from V and 0 bases from J, with 11 bases between. The length of the CDR3 is 14 residues. The germline gives CDR1 SQVTM, CDR2 ANQGSEA. RNA transcripts yielded amplified TCR beta CDR3 regions. A first-round RT-PCR of the TCR CDR3 used the HTBI primer set. A single record per CDR3 protein comes from TCRdb applying MiXCR to the multiplex PCR reads. The sample carries about 520,000 distinct CDR3 sequences, approximately 25% recorded once. Study results and caveats: Within blood appeared most thyroid clonotypes that had expanded above 0.001. Separation of ophthalmopathy from stable hyperthyroidism was achieved by a 13 V-J model.

V and J are TRBV29-1 and TRBJ1-1; no clear D. This sequence originates from a woman younger than 45 with Graves' ophthalmopathy. The sequencing input was blood. Here the CDR3 DNA reads TGCAGCGTTGAGGTCTGGGCACTGAACACTGAAGCTTTCTTT. It encodes CSVEVWALNTEAFF.